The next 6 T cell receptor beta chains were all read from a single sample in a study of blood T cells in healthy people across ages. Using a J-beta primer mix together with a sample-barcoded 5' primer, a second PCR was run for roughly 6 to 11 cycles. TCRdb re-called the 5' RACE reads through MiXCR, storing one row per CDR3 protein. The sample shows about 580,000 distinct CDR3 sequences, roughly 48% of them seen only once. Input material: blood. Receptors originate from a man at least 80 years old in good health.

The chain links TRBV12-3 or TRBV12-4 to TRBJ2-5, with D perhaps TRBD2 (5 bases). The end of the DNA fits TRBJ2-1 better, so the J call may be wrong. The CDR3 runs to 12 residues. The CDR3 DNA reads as TGTGCCAGCAGTTTAGGATGGGAGACCCAGTTCTTC. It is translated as CASSLGWETQFF.

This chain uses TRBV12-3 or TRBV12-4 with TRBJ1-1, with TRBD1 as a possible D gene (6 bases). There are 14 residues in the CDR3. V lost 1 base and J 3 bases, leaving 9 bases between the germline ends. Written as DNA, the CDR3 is TGTGCCAGCAGTTTAGAAGGGGGGGACACTGAAGCTTTCTTT. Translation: CASSLEGGDTEAFF.

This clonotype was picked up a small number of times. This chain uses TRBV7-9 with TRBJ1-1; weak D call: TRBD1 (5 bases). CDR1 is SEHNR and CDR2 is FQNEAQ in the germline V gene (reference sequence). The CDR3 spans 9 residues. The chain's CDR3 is CASGGEAFF. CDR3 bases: TGTGCAAGTGGGGGTGAAGCTTTCTTT.

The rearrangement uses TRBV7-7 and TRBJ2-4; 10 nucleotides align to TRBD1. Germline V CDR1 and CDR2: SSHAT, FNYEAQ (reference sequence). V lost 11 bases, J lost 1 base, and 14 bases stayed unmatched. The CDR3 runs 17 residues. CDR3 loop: CAHFCGQGVLAKNIQYF. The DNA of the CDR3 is TGTGCCCACTTTTGTGGACAGGGGGTTTTGGCCAAAAACATTCAGTACTTC. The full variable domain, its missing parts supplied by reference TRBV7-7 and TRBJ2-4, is GAGVSQSPRYKVTKRGQDVTLRCDPISSHATLYWYQQALGQGPEFLTYFNYEAQPDKSGLPSDRFSAERPEGSISTLTIQRTEQRDSAMYRCAHFCGQGVLAKNIQYFGAGTRLSVL.

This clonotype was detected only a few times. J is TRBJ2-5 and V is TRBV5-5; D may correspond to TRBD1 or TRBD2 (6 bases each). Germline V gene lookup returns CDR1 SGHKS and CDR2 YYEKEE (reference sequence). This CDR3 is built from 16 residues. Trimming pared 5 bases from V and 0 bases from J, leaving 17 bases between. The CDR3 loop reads CASRMEGGPYQETQYF. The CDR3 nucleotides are TGTGCCAGCAGAATGGAGGGGGGCCCCTACCAAGAGACCCAGTACTTC. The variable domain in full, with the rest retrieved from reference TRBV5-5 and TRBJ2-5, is DAGVTQSPTHLIKTRGQQVTLRCSPISGHKSVSWYQQVLGQGPQFIFQYYEKEERGRGNFPDRFSARQFPNYSSELNVNALLLGDSALYLCASRMEGGPYQETQYFGPGTRLLVL.

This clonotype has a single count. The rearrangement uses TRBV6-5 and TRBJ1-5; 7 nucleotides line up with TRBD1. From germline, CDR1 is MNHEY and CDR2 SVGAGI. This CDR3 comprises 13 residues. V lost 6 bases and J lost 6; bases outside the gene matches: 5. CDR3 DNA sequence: TGTGCCAGCAGACCGACAGGGAGTCAGCCCCAGCATTTT. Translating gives CASRPTGSQPQHF.